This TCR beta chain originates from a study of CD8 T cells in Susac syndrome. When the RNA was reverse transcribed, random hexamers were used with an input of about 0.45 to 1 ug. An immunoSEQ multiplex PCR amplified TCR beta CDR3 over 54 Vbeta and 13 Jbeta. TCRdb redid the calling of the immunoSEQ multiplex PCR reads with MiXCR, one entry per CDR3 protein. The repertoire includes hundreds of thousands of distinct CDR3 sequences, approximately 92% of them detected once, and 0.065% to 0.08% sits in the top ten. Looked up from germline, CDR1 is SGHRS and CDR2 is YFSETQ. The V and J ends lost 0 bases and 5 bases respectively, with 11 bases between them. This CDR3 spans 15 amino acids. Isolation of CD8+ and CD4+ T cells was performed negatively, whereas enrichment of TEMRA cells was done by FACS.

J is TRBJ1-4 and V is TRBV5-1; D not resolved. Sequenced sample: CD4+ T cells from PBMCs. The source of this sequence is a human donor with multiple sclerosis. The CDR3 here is CASSLGGIWNEKLFF. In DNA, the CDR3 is TGCGCCAGCAGCTTGGGAGGGATCTGGAATGAAAAACTGTTTTTT.